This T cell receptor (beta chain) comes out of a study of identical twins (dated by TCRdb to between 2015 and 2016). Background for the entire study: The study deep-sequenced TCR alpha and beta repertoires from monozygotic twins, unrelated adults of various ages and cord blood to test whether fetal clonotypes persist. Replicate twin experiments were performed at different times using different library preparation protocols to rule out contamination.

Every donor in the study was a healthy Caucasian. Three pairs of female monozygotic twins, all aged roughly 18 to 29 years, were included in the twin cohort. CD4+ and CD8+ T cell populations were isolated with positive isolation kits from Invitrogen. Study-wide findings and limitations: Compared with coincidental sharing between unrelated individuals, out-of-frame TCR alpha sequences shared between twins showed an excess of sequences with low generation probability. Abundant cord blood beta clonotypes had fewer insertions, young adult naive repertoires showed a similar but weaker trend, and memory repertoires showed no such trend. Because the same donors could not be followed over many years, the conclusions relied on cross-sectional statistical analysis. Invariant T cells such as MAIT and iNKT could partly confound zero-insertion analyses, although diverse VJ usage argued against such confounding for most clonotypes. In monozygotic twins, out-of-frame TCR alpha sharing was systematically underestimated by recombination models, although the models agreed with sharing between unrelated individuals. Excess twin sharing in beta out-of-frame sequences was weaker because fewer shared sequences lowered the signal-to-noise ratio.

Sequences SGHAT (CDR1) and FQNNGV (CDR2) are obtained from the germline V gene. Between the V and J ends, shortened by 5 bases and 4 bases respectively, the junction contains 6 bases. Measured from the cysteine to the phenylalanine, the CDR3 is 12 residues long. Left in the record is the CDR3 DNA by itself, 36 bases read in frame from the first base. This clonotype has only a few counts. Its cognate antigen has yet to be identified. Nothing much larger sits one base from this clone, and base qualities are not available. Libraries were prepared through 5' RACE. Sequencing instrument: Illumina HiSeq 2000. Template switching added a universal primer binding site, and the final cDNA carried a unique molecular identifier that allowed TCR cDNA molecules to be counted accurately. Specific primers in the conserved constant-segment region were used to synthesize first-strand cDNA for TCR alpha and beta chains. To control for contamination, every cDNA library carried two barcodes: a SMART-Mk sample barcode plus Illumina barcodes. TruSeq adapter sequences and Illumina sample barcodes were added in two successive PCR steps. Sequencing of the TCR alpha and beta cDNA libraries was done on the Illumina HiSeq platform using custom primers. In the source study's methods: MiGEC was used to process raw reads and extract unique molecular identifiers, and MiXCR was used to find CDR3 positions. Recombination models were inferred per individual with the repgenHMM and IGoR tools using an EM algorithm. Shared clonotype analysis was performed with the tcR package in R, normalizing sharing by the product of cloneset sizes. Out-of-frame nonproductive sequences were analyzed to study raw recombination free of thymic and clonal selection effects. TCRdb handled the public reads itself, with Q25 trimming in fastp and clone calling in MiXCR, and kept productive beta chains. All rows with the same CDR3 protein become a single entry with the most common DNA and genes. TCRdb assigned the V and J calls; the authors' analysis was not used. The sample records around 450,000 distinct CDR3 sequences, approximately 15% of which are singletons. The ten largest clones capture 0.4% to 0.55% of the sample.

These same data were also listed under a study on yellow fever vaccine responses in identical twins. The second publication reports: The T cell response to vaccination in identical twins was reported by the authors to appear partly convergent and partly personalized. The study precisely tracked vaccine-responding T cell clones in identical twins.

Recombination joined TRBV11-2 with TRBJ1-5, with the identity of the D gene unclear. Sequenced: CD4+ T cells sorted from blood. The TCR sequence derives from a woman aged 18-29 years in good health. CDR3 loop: CASSQMNQPQHF. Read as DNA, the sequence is TGTGCCAGCAGCCAGATGAATCAGCCCCAGCATTTT. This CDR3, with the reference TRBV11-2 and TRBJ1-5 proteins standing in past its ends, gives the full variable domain EAGVAQSPRYKIIEKRQSVAFWCNPISGHATLYWYQQILGQGPKLLIQFQNNGVVDDSQLPKDRFSAERLKGVDSTLKIQPAKLEDSAVYLCASSQMNQPQHFGDGTRLSIL.